This TCR beta chain was observed in a study of OX40 agonist ivuxolimab in advanced cancers. General study findings and limits: Low normalized clonal expansion also occurred in some nonresponding patients. The expanded peripheral T cells' antigen specificity was not determined. By week 6 at 0.1 to 3.0 mg/kg, blood CD4+ and CD8+ T cells had expanded clonally.

Notes on this clone: Its antigen remains unidentified.

Only in-frame clones appear in the TCRdb table, and some are missing; sequencing was by immunoSEQ multiplex PCR. The sample yields about 86,000 clones, around nine tenths seen once. Prior autoimmune disease or systemic immunosuppression barred patients. This TCR was recovered from an adult with an advanced solid tumor such as melanoma, head and neck, liver or kidney cancer. The sample in question was CD4+ or CD8+ T cells sorted from blood, obtained in a trial of the OX40 agonist ivuxolimab.

The CDR3: CASSPGTSGGTQYF. Written as DNA, the CDR3 is TGTGCCAGCAGCCCCGGGACTAGCGGGGGGACGCAGTATTTT. This chain joins TRBV5-6 and TRBJ2-3; TRBD2 aligns across 15 bases. Germline loops: CDR1 SGHDT, CDR2 YYEEEE. The CDR3 length is 14 residues. V gave up 4 bases and J gave up 9 bases; unmatched junction bases: 3.